The rows below give T cell receptor beta chains drawn from one sample of a study of CD8+CD57+ T cells in acquired aplastic anemia. Using its own MiXCR run on the reads, TCRdb lists one record per CDR3 protein. The sample lists around 150,000 distinct CDR3 sequences, about 40% seen once, with 8.4% in the top ten. Specimen: sorted CD4+, CD8+, or CD8+CD57+ T cells (not recorded which) from PBMCs. The receptors come from a human donor in good health, serving as a control. The CDR3 runs from the conserved cysteine through the conserved F or W.

v_call cdr3_aa
TRBV10-3 CAISPRGGDTEAFF
TRBV25-1 CASSERTGGDGYTF
TRBV3-1 CASSLRGSPNTEAFF
TRBV7-2 CASSLLGAGGDGYTF
TRBV19 CASSLVASNEKLFF
TRBV7-6 CASSLRSGGGAGDTQYF
TRBV30 CAWSAVWDRAKETQYF
TRBV7-8 CASSPRTSGSRYIYEQYF
TRBV9 CASSVASGGGEQFF
TRBV27 CASSFMGQGGRGYTF
TRBV7-6 CASSLGGTDNEKLFF
TRBV30 CAWSVMTLDRSTQYF